This T cell receptor beta chain emerged from a study of T cells in localized non-small cell lung cancer. Repertoires were generated with immunoSEQ multiplex PCR, while TCRdb's copy carries only in-frame clones and drops some. This sample has fewer than 100,000 clones, with about 84% found just once. Trimming removed 3 bases from V and 2 bases from J; junction bases left unmatched: 12. Germline CDR1 SGHRS, CDR2 YFSETQ. The CDR3 extends over 18 amino acids. The sequence derives from a female donor older than 55 with stage I lung adenocarcinoma. The sample was peripheral blood, taken before any cancer treatment. The chain is built from TRBV5-1 and TRBJ2-2; TRBD2 matches at 8 bases. The CDR3 coding sequence is TGCGCCAGCAGCTCCATCCCGGGAGGACTAGCTAACACCGGGGAGCTGTTTTTT. Its protein product is CASSSIPGGLANTGELFF.